The 18 T cell receptor beta chains presented below share a single source sample, sequenced in a study of blood T cell repertoires in COVID-19. Sequencing was performed with immunoSEQ multiplex PCR; in TCRdb, only in-frame clones are kept and a portion is missing. Of under 200,000 clones listed, 82% are singletons. Sequencing input: PBMCs or T cells enriched from blood (not recorded which). Receptor source: a woman in her sixties or seventies with acute COVID-19.

The chain carries TRBV19 and TRBJ2-3; a weak D match, TRBD1 (5 bases). The germline gives CDR1 LNHDA, CDR2 SQIVND (reference sequence). This CDR3 has 15 residues. The V and J ends lost 1 base and 3 bases respectively, with 11 bases between them. The CDR3 loop reads CASSIVGAGTDTQYF. CDR3 bases: TGTGCCAGTAGTATAGTAGGGGCTGGGACAGATACGCAGTATTTT.

The rearrangement links TRBV18 to TRBJ2-6, with 7 bases identical to TRBD1. Trimming removed 6 bases from V and 16 bases from J; junction bases left unmatched: 12. In germline, CDR1 is KGHSH, CDR2 LQKENI. The CDR3 has 13 amino acids. CDR3 nucleotide sequence: TGTGCCAGCTCGCCTCAGAAGGCCAGGGGGCTGACTTTC. Translated, it gives CASSPQKARGLTF.

The chain combines TRBV24-1 with TRBJ2-5; D is ambiguous. This CDR3 has 16 residues. Germline V gives CDR1 KGHDR, CDR2 SFDVKD. V was shortened by 1 base and J by 5 bases, with 16 bases between the two germline ends. CDR3 loop: CATSDFSTQVAETQYF. The DNA for the CDR3 is TGTGCCACCAGTGATTTTTCTACCCAGGTCGCGGAGACCCAGTACTTC.

The V call is TRBV7-9, the J call TRBJ2-1, with 8 bases that match TRBD2. Trimming took 5 bases from V and 2 from J; bases not matched to a gene: 8. Germline CDR1 is SEHNR and CDR2 is FQNEAQ (reference sequence). The CDR3 is 16 amino acids. Written as DNA, the CDR3 is TGTGCCAGCAGCGTGACTAGCGATGTTACCTACAATGAGCAGTTCTTC. Translated, it gives CASSVTSDVTYNEQFF.

V gene TRBV23-1 combines with J gene TRBJ2-4; D may be TRBD2 (5 bases). TRBV23-1 is assigned to the ORF class and has an uncertain function. Trimming left V 0 bases short and J 0 bases short, with 12 bases between. The CDR3 sequence is 17 residues long. The CDR3: CASSQSREQLAKNIQYF. CDR3 bases: TGCGCCAGCAGTCAATCGAGGGAGCAACTAGCCAAAAACATTCAGTACTTC.

This chain joins TRBV18 and TRBJ2-3; TRBD2 agrees at 8 bases. Germline CDR1 reads KGHSH; CDR2 reads LQKENI. With V trimmed by 5 bases and J by 4 bases, 8 bases remained unmatched. The CDR3 sequence is 15 residues long. DNA for the CDR3: TGTGCCAGCTCAACGGGATCGGGGGGGCCAGATACGCAGTATTTT. Its translation: CASSTGSGGPDTQYF.

The genes are TRBV30 and TRBJ2-5; possible D gene TRBD2, 6 bases. Per germline, CDR1 GTSNPN and CDR2 SVGIG (reference sequence). V lost 0 bases to trimming and J lost 0 bases, with 8 bases between them. The CDR3 runs to 14 residues. CDR3 sequence (DNA): TGTGCCTGGAGTGTACGGGGGTACCAAGAGACCCAGTACTTC. Translating it yields CAWSVRGYQETQYF. The variable domain in full, with the rest retrieved from reference TRBV30 and TRBJ2-5, is SQTIHQWPATLVQPVGSPLSLECTVEGTSNPNLYWYRQAAGRGLQLLFYSVGIGQISSEVPQNLSASRPQDRQFILSSKKLLLSDSGFYLCAWSVRGYQETQYFGPGTRLLVL.

This clone was seen only once. The genes are TRBV4-1 and TRBJ1-1; D may be TRBD1 (5 bases). This CDR3 is built from 15 residues. V was trimmed by 0 bases and J by 5 bases, leaving 13 bases between them. CDR1 and CDR2 from the germline V gene are MGHRA and YSYEKL. The CDR3: CASSQENRGRTEAFF. DNA for the CDR3: TGCGCCAGCAGCCAAGAGAATAGGGGTAGGACTGAAGCTTTCTTT.

V is TRBV6-2 or TRBV6-3 and J is TRBJ1-6; no firm D call. The germline V and J ends were trimmed by 2 bases and 9 bases, with 8 bases remaining between them. The CDR3 has 13 amino acids. Germline V CDR1 and CDR2: MNHEY, SVGEGT. The CDR3 spells CASSYGSGSPLHF. CDR3 bases: TGTGCCAGCAGTTACGGCTCGGGTTCACCCCTCCACTTT.

This chain links TRBV5-4 with TRBJ2-1; the D gene is possibly TRBD2 (6 bases). The V and J ends lost 4 bases and 9 bases respectively, with 23 bases between them. The germline gives CDR1 SGHNT, CDR2 YYREEE (reference sequence). This CDR3 has 16 residues. CDR3 residues: CASSPLASRPAGEQFF. CDR3 coding DNA: TGTGCCAGCAGCCCCCTAGCGAGCAGACCAGCGGGTGAGCAGTTCTTC. Drawing the rest from reference TRBV5-4 and TRBJ2-1, the complete variable domain is ETGVTQSPTHLIKTRGQQVTLRCSSQSGHNTVSWYQQALGQGPQFIFQYYREEENGRGNFPPRFSGLQFPNYSSELNVNALELDDSALYLCASSPLASRPAGEQFFGPGTRLTVL.

The chain has TRBV11-2 and TRBJ1-4, with D possibly matching TRBD1 (6 bases). V dropped 3 bases and J dropped 4 bases, with 12 bases sitting between them. The CDR3 covers 15 residues. Germline V gene sequence: CDR1 SGHAT, CDR2 FQNNGV. The CDR3 sequence is CASSLTRGNNEKLFF. The DNA of the CDR3 is TGTGCCAGCAGCTTGACGAGGGGGAATAATGAAAAACTGTTTTTT.

This chain links TRBV7-2 with TRBJ2-5; no clear D gene. Per the germline V gene, CDR1 is SGHTA and CDR2 is FQGNSA. The CDR3 runs 12 residues. Trimming took 8 bases from V and 4 from J, leaving 11 bases between them. This chain's CDR3 is CASGRLIETQYF. The CDR3 region has the DNA TGTGCCAGCGGCAGGTTGATAGAGACCCAGTACTTC. The variable domain in full, completed from reference TRBV7-2 and TRBJ2-5, reads GAGVSQSPSNKVTEKGKDVELRCDPISGHTALYWYRQSLGQGLEFLIYFQGNSAPDKSGLPSDRFSAERTGGSVSTLTIQRTQQEDSAVYLCASGRLIETQYFGPGTRLLVL.

For this clone: Other DNA sequences from this sample encode an identical CDR3 as well. The chain links TRBV4-3 to TRBJ1-4, with 7 bases that match TRBD1. V trimming: 1 base; J trimming: 6 bases; junction bases outside the gene matches: 2. CDR3 length equals 14 residues. CDR1 and CDR2 (germline): LGHNA, YSLEER. CDR3 sequence: CASSQGQGDEKLFF. The CDR3 DNA sequence: TGCGCCAGCAGCCAAGGACAGGGAGATGAAAAACTGTTTTTT.

The chain has TRBV5-8 and TRBJ2-1; the match to TRBD2 covers 8 bases. Germline trimming cut 4 bases from V and 2 bases from J; bases unmatched to any gene: 5. The V gene's germline CDR1 is SGHTS and CDR2 YDEGEE. There are 15 residues in the CDR3. The CDR3 region is CASSTGTRPYNEQFF. As DNA, the CDR3 is TGTGCCAGCAGCACCGGGACTAGGCCCTACAATGAGCAGTTCTTC. The variable domain in full, completed from reference TRBV5-8 and TRBJ2-1, reads EAGVTQSPTHLIKTRGQQATLRCSPISGHTSVYWYQQALGLGLQFLLWYDEGEERNRGNFPPRFSGRQFPNYSSELNVNALELEDSALYLCASSTGTRPYNEQFFGPGTRLTVL.

This clone is a singleton in its sample. The V gene is TRBV18, the J gene TRBJ1-1; TRBD1 agrees at 7 bases. The CDR3 loop spans 16 amino acids. V shed 3 bases, J shed 1 base, and the junction held 8 bases outside the gene matches. The germline V gene has CDR1 KGHSH and CDR2 LQKENI. The DNA for the CDR3 is TGTGCCAGCTCACCTGTAGGTCAGGGGGAGAACACTGAAGCTTTCTTT. Translating gives CASSPVGQGENTEAFF.

The chain joins TRBV7-9 to TRBJ2-1, with 7 bases aligning to TRBD2. The CDR3 covers 14 residues. Germline V gives CDR1 SEHNR, CDR2 FQNEAQ (reference sequence). The trim removed 5 bases at V and 8 bases at J, leaving 9 bases unmatched. CDR3 bases: TGTGCCAGCAGCGGGGGGGTTCCCGGCGATGAGCAGTTCTTC. Its translation is CASSGGVPGDEQFF.

CDR3: CASSPEGRRANTEAFF. As DNA, the CDR3 is TGTGCCAGTAGTCCGGAGGGACGGCGGGCGAACACTGAAGCTTTCTTT. This rearrangement joins TRBV19 to TRBJ1-1; maybe TRBD1 (5 bases). V was clipped by 5 bases and J by 1 base, with 17 bases between them. The CDR3 length is 16 residues. Germline V gene data show CDR1 as LNHDA and CDR2 as SQIVND (reference sequence).

The J gene is TRBJ1-5, the V gene TRBV11-2; D not resolved. The CDR3 totals 15 residues. The germline V gene has CDR1 SGHAT and CDR2 FQNNGV. V was shortened by 0 bases and J by 6 bases, with 12 bases between the two germline ends. The CDR3 bases are TGTGCCAGCAGCTTAGATCGAGGCAGTACTCAGCCCCAGCATTTT. Its protein is CASSLDRGSTQPQHF.